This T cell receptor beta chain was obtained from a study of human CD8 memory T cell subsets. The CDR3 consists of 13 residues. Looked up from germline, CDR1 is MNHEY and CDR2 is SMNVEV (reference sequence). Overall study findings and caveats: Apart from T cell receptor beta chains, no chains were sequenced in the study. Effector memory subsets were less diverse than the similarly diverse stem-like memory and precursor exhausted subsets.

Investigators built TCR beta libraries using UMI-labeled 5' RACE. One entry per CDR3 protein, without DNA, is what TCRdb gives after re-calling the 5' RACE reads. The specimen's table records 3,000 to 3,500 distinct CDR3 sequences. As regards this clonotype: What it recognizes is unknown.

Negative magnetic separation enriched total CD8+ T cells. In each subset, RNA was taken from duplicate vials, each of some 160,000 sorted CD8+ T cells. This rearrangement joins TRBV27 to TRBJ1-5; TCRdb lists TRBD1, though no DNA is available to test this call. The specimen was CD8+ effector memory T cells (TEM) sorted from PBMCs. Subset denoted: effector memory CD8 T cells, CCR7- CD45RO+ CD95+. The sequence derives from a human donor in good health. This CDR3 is CASSLGKGQPQHF.